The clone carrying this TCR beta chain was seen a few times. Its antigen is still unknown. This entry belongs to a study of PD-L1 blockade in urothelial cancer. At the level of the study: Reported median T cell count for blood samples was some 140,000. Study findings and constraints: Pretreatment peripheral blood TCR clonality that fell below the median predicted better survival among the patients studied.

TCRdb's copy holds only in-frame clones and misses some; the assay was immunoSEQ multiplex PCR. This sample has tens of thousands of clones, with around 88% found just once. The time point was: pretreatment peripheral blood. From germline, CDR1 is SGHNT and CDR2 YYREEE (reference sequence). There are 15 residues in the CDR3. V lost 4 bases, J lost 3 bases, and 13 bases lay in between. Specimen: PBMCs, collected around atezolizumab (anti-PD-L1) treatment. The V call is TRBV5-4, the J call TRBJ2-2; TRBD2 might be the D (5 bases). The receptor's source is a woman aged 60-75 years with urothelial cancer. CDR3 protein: CASSPTRDDTGELFF. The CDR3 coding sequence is TGTGCCAGCAGCCCTACCCGGGATGACACCGGGGAGCTGTTTTTT.